This T cell receptor (beta chain) comes out of a study of human T cells and chemical hapten exposure (dated by TCRdb to about 2021). With respect to the entire study: For sensitization, 2% DPC in acetone was applied to a 2 cm by 2 cm area of upper inner arm skin. The patient cohort, mostly female, included alopecia areata with under or over 50% scalp involvement, alopecia totalis and alopecia universalis. For TCR sequencing, blood came from approximately 29 alopecia patients at anywhere from one to four time points (pre-sensitization, 2, 6 and 24 weeks). Weekly therapeutic DPC doses were additionally applied to the scalp of patients throughout the roughly 25-week study period. Libraries were pooled for sequencing, and variation in per-sample TCR yields was attributed mainly to small differences in library volumes within the pool. This study followed changes in the peripheral blood TCR repertoire in vivo during primary and secondary sensitization of alopecia patients to the hapten diphenylcyclopropenone (DPC). Patch testing was done on the upper back using Finn chambers containing 0.01% DPC, and results were scored after 6 days according to International Contact Dermatitis Research Group standards. Patient blood was sampled pre-sensitization (week 0) and at 2, 6 and about 24 weeks after DPC sensitization.

Beyond this particular receptor, the publication reports: After repeated subsampling, the strength of the expansion versus patch-test correlation and the threshold at which it became significant changed. All patients had alopecia, a presumed autoimmune disease, so their immune response might differ from that of healthy individuals. Significantly more large CDR3 similarity clusters were formed by expanded TCRs than by pre-sensitization or healthy control sets, consistent with antigen-driven responses. The number of TCRs above 1 in 1000 frequency did not change with DPC sensitization; there was no evidence of global repertoire structure alterations. Patch test score correlated positively with the number of PT1 expanded TCRs, reaching significance at thresholds 8, 16 and 32 but not at 4.

For CDR1 and CDR2, the germline V gene lists SGHRS and YFSETQ. Trimming costs V 2 bases and J 0 bases, and their ends lie 9 bases apart. The CDR3 runs 15 residues from the cysteine to the phenylalanine. Only the CDR3 region is kept as DNA, spanning 45 bases read in frame from base 1. Turning to this clonotype: There is no known antigen for this receptor. Within one base of it there is no much larger clone, and no base qualities were kept.

What this sample's time point label stands for: patch test 2, 6 weeks after DPC sensitization. Interpreted using the paper, the treatment or condition label stands for: therapeutic diphenylcyclopropenone sensitization with weekly scalp DPC. At each patch-test visit, blood was drawn before the patch test was applied. Patients were eligible if aged 18 to 70, diagnosed with alopecia and judged suitable for DPC therapy, and pregnant patients were excluded. Total RNA was extracted from unfractionated whole blood that had been collected in Tempus Blood RNA tubes. Library construction relied on RACE. These reads were obtained on a NextSeq 500. During library preparation, unique molecular identifiers were attached to individual cDNA molecules so that TCRs could be counted in a quantitative, reproducible way. For every blood RNA sample, sequencing covered both the TCR alpha and TCR beta chains. In the source study's methods: The median number of TCRs per sample was around 96,000, ranging from roughly 20,000 to 700,000. V, J and CDR3 annotation of the TCR reads was carried out using the Decombinator software suite. For PS versus PT1 abundance plots, all samples were subsampled to the same number of TCRs (28,000). Expanded TCRs were defined as absent before sensitization and observed at least eight times at the 2-week time point. The public reads were run again by TCRdb, first through fastp at Q25 and then through MiXCR, and only productive beta chains were kept. Rows are combined by CDR3 protein, so each entry shows the most common genes and DNA. The authors' filters were not applied to this entry. The sample records under 100,000 distinct CDR3 sequences, around 10% of which are singletons. Of the sample, 2.5% to 3.5% is held by the ten largest clones.

Sequences were derived from whole blood, sampled in connection with sensitization to the hapten diphenylcyclopropenone (DPC). The source is a middle-aged woman with alopecia areata. Some clones in this sample may be carry-over from other donors' samples. The chain is assembled from TRBV5-1 and TRBJ2-1, with no confidently assigned D gene. The nucleotides read TGCGCCAGCAGCTTACCATCATCCTCCTACAATGAGCAGTTCTTC. Its protein is CASSLPSSSYNEQFF. Reference TRBV5-1 and TRBJ2-1 genes cover what lies past the CDR3, so the full variable domain is KAGVTQTPRYLIKTRGQQVTLSCSPISGHRSVSWYQQTPGQGLQFLFEYFSETQRNKGNFPGRFSGRQFSNSRSEMNVSTLELGDSALYLCASSLPSSSYNEQFFGPGTRLTVL.